The clone carrying this T cell receptor (beta chain) came up a few times. CDR1 is MNHNS, CDR2 SASEGT, per germline. Trimming stripped 10 bases from V and 5 bases from J, with 11 bases between. This CDR3 has 11 amino acids. The treatment: oral pan-JAK inhibitor, 5-10 mg twice daily. The sample originates from a study of CD8+ T cells in alopecia areata. cDNA prepared by RNA extraction and subsequent reverse transcription served as the template for sequencing. Only in-frame clones appear in the TCRdb table, and some are missing; sequencing was by immunoSEQ multiplex PCR. The profile shows 180,000 or so clones, about 51% of them singletons.

The gene calls are TRBV6-1 and TRBJ1-1; no clear D. The sample consisted of CD8+ T cells sorted from blood, taken between weeks 51 and 54, from a patient treated with tofacitinib. The receptor comes from a human donor with alopecia areata. In DNA form, the CDR3 reads TGTGCCACCGGGAGGCGTACTGAAGCTTTCTTT. Translated: CATGRRTEAFF.